This T cell receptor beta chain was profiled in a study of low-dose radiotherapy and immunotherapy resistance in tumors. Study-wide background: Over 26 weeks, cohort 2 got 1 Gy every two weeks, reaching 13 Gy. Alpha- and beta-chain coverage of first-strand cDNA came from TRAV- and TRBV-specific primers.

Documented time point: after trial treatment. Treatment reported: LDRT plus nivolumab, ipilimumab, low-dose cyclophosphamide and aspirin (RACIN trial). TCR amplification involved about 18 PCR cycles with a constant-region primer and V-primer adapter. The mRNA which had been isolated was amplified by in vitro transcription. TCRdb passed the reads through MiXCR, listing each CDR3 protein once. Of roughly 52,000 distinct CDR3 sequences listed, around a third are singletons. After removal of 3 bases from V and 0 bases from J, the junction contained 11 bases not matched to a gene. Germline V gene sequence: CDR1 LNHDA, CDR2 SQIVND (reference sequence). The CDR3 sequence is 18 residues long.

This TCR was recovered from a male donor with rectosigmoid adenocarcinoma. V usage is TRBV19 and J usage is TRBJ1-5; TRBD1 matches 7 bases. This material consisted of PBMCs, taken after low-dose radiotherapy plus immunotherapy. The CDR3: CASSIEGQLGYSNQPQHF. As DNA, the CDR3 is TGTGCCAGTAGTATTGAGGGACAGTTGGGCTATAGCAATCAGCCCCAGCATTTT.